This TCR beta chain was sequenced during a study of a mutant IDH1 vaccine in newly diagnosed glioma (dated by TCRdb to about 2021). Looking at the study overall: Patients received eight vaccinations in weeks 1, 3, 5, 7, 11, 15, 19 and 23, corresponding to visits V03 through V10. Vaccination was initiated 4-6 weeks after radiotherapy alone, or concurrently with temozolomide cycles in the chemotherapy-containing groups. Of the 32 patients who were treated, about 60% were male and around 38% were female, and the mean age was about 40 years. Prior to enrollment, standard therapy consisting of radiotherapy alone, temozolomide alone, or radiochemotherapy with temozolomide had been administered to patients, with the combination being received by most patients. Peripheral blood was drawn at six visits: V03 (baseline), V05, V07, V10, V12 and V13. For exploratory analyses, longitudinal TCRB deep sequencing was carried out in under 30 treated patients wherever samples were available. Paper-wide results and their limitations: Changes in the top peripheral T cell clonotypes picked up by TCRB sequencing did not appear to be linked to pseudoprogression. Selection of PBMC samples for TCRB deep sequencing was based on availability. Immune responses induced by the vaccine were seen in more than 85% of patients across multiple MHC alleles. According to the authors, sample limitations meant that analyses of patient blood samples could not be reproduced.

What the time point label conveys for this sample: week 5, during vaccination. Each vaccine dose was 300 ug of a 20-mer mutant IDH1 peptide in Montanide, given subcutaneously with topical imiquimod. All donors had newly diagnosed IDH1-mutant astrocytomas of WHO grade 3 or 4 that showed loss of nuclear ATRX. The samples were drawn from NOA16, a multicentre, single-arm, open-label phase I trial in Germany that tested a mutant IDH1 peptide vaccine in humans for the first time. Genomic DNA for TCRB sequencing was extracted from EDTA blood using the DNeasy Blood and Tissue Kit. To note about this clone: Its antigen is unknown. Nothing much larger sits one base from this clone, and base qualities are not available.

The method behind the library was the immunoSEQ multiplex PCR assay. Rearranged TCR beta chain sequences were amplified using the hsTCRB Kit according to the manufacturer's protocol. Sequencing of TCRB libraries was carried out on an Illumina MiSeq. The authors' analysis ran thus. Demultiplexing, trimming and gene mapping were performed with the kit vendor's proprietary platform. TCRdb holds this immuneACCESS table with in-frame rearrangements only. Some clones are missing; in checked studies, unresolved V genes explain under half, and the rest has no known cause. The DNA was the basis for D and trimming; V, J and clone size are from that table. The sample table records over 55,000 clones; 82% of these occur just once. In total, the top ten clones hold over 3% of the sample. V is pared back by 2 bases and J by 2 bases, with 12 bases lying between the germline termini. CDR1 is given as SGHTA and CDR2 as FQGNSA, both from the germline V gene. Inclusive of the bounding cysteine and phenylalanine, the CDR3 is 15 residues long. Only the CDR3 part of the read is kept: 45 bases, read in frame from the first base.

The chain couples TRBV7-2 to TRBJ1-1; the D gene is perhaps TRBD1, on 6 matching bases. The sequencing here drew on PBMCs, taken from a glioma patient whose treatment included an IDH1 peptide vaccine. This TCR was recovered from a woman between 18 and 29 years old with glioma. Some clones in this sample may be carry-over from other donors' samples. For the CDR3, the sequence is CASSLRGTSNTEAFF. The nucleotides read TGTGCCAGCAGCTTAAGGGGGACATCAAACACTGAAGCTTTCTTT.